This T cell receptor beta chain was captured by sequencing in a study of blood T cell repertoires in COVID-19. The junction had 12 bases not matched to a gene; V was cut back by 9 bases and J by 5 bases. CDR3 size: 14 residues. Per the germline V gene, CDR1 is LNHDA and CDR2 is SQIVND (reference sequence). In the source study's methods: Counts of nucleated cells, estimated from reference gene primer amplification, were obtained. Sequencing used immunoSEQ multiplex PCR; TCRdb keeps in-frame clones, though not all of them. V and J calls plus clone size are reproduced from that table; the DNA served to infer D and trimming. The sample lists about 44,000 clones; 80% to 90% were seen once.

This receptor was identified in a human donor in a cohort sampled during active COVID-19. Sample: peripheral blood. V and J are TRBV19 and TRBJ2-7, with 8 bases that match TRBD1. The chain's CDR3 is CASNDRGVNDEQYF. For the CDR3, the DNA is TGTGCCAGCAATGACAGGGGAGTAAACGACGAGCAGTACTTC.